The sequence of this T cell receptor beta chain was determined in a study of tumor-infiltrating lymphocytes in primary liver carcinoma. With around 500 ng total RNA as template and a constant-region primer, TCR beta cDNA was made. A slightly modified ARM-PCR protocol with three nested multiplex PCR rounds produced these TCR beta libraries. Via MiXCR, TCRdb re-called the multiplex PCR reads, giving one row per CDR3 protein. The sample shows about 190,000 distinct CDR3 sequences, 85% of them seen only once. It was from around 18-30 mg of unsorted bulk tissue that RNA and DNA were co-extracted. Per tumor, sampling covered five separate regions. Study observations and caveats: Tumor tissue displayed a significantly greater top-250-clone fraction than blood (p = 0.039). There were only about 8-25% of top clones found in all five tumor regions.

Worth noting for this clonotype: Its target is not known. This likely comes from a read error, as the CDR3 has no conserved phenylalanine or tryptophan at its end.

The clonotype comes from a man aged 40-49 years with primary liver carcinoma and hepatitis B virus infection. The sample taken for sequencing was tumor tissue from primary liver carcinoma.

DNA of the CDR3: TGTGCCAGCAGTTTTGGACCGGGACAGGGGGCACGCGACCAGTACTTA. Its translation is CASSFGPGQGARDQYL. V usage is TRBV7-2 and J usage is TRBJ2-7; the match to TRBD1 covers 12 bases. Trimming at V came to 6 bases and at J to 10 bases, leaving 16 bases not matched to a gene. Germline loops: CDR1 SGHTA, CDR2 FQGNSA. The CDR3 consists of 16 residues.